What follows are 23 T cell receptor beta chains derived from one specimen sequenced in a study of blood T cell repertoires in COVID-19. Sequenced by immunoSEQ multiplex PCR; TCRdb stores in-frame clones only, minus some. The table lists roughly 260,000 clones, around 90% of them singletons. The sample taken for sequencing was peripheral blood. These receptors all come from a man aged 55 to 70 who had recovered from COVID-19.

The chain uses TRBV4-2 and TRBJ2-3; TRBD2 matches at 10 bases. Unmatched junction bases numbered 6, after V lost 1 base and J lost 2 bases. This CDR3 has 17 amino acids. CDR1 is LGHNA, CDR2 YNFKEQ, per germline. The CDR3: CASSQGLAGAVTDTQYF. Written as DNA, the CDR3 is TGTGCCAGCAGCCAAGGCCTAGCGGGGGCCGTCACAGATACGCAGTATTTT.

This chain joins TRBV5-1 and TRBJ1-4, with 7 bases lining up with TRBD1. The CDR3 runs 15 residues. The ends lost 0 bases at V and 5 bases at J; junction bases unmatched: 4. Germline V lookup: CDR1 SGHRS, CDR2 YFSETQ. The CDR3 is CASSLVGQPNEKLFF. The CDR3 coding sequence is TGCGCCAGCAGCTTGGTGGGACAGCCGAATGAAAAACTGTTTTTT.

The rearrangement joins TRBV6-1 to TRBJ2-5, with 8 bases lining up with TRBD1. CDR1 and CDR2 from the germline V gene are MNHNS and SASEGT. Trimming removed 0 bases from V and 2 bases from J; junction bases left unmatched: 11. The CDR3 has 18 amino acids. DNA for the CDR3: TGTGCCAGCAGTGAAGCGGTTGGGGCAGGGGGCATTCAAGAGACCCAGTACTTC. Amino acid sequence: CASSEAVGAGGIQETQYF.

Points on this clone: The same CDR3 can be traced to other DNA sequences in this sample. The chain couples TRBV25-1 to TRBJ1-2; maybe TRBD1 (5 bases). The V gene lost 8 bases and the J gene lost 8 bases, with 9 bases spanning the gap. Per germline, CDR1 MGHDK and CDR2 SYGVNS. CDR3 length: 10 residues. CDR3 region: CASQGRGYTF. The CDR3 DNA reads TGTGCCAGCCAGGGTCGGGGCTACACCTTC.

The chain employs TRBV5-1 and TRBJ2-1; perhaps TRBD1 as D (5 bases). The length of the CDR3 is 14 residues. Trimming removed 2 bases from V and 7 bases from J, with 13 bases in between. Germline V gives CDR1 SGHRS, CDR2 YFSETQ. The CDR3: CASSFPLQVNEQFF. The CDR3 region has the DNA TGCGCCAGCAGCTTCCCGTTACAGGTGAATGAGCAGTTCTTC.

The rearrangement uses TRBV13 and TRBJ2-2, with 10 positions matching TRBD1. Germline V gene data show CDR1 as PRHDT and CDR2 as FYEKMQ (reference sequence). Trimming cost V 0 bases and J 7 bases; bases outside gene matches: 17. This CDR3 contains 20 residues. CDR3 DNA: TGTGCCAGCAGCTTAGGAGACAGGGGGCCCGGCCCGAAGGGGATCGGGGAGCTGTTTTTT. It yields the protein CASSLGDRGPGPKGIGELFF.

The rearrangement joins TRBV15 to TRBJ2-3; TRBD2 aligns across 8 bases. In germline, CDR1 is LNHNV, CDR2 YYDKDF (reference sequence). The junction had 7 bases not matched to a gene; V was cut back by 3 bases and J by 2 bases. This CDR3 is built from 16 residues. Here the CDR3 DNA reads TGTGCCACCAGCAGCCTCGGGGGGGCCGTCACAGATACGCAGTATTTT. Its protein is CATSSLGGAVTDTQYF.

The rearrangement joins TRBV11-2 to TRBJ2-3; TRBD1 matches 10 bases. The germline V gene encodes CDR1 SGHAT and CDR2 FQNNGV. This CDR3 is 18 amino acids long. Germline trimming cut 5 bases from V and 1 base from J; bases unmatched to any gene: 12. The CDR3 here is CASSLDRGLFVGTDTQYF. As DNA, the CDR3 is TGTGCCAGCAGCCTCGACAGGGGGCTTTTCGTGGGCACAGATACGCAGTATTTT. Complete variable domain (other parts from reference TRBV11-2 and TRBJ2-3): EAGVAQSPRYKIIEKRQSVAFWCNPISGHATLYWYQQILGQGPKLLIQFQNNGVVDDSQLPKDRFSAERLKGVDSTLKIQPAKLEDSAVYLCASSLDRGLFVGTDTQYFGPGTRLTVL.

The chain uses TRBV5-1 and TRBJ2-5; D is possibly TRBD2 (5 bases). With 0 bases removed from V and 1 base from J, the gap between germline ends came to 7 bases. This CDR3 has 14 amino acids. The germline CDR1 and CDR2 sequences are SGHRS and YFSETQ. The DNA of the CDR3 is TGCGCCAGCAGCTTGGGGGGAGTCCAAGAGACCCAGTACTTC. As protein: CASSLGGVQETQYF.

This rearrangement joins TRBV5-1 to TRBJ2-5; tentatively, D is TRBD2 (6 bases). The ends were cut back, 0 bases at V and 5 bases at J, with 11 bases in the middle. The CDR3 length is 14 residues. The V gene's germline CDR1 is SGHRS and CDR2 YFSETQ. CDR3 sequence: CASSLASGRETQYF. The CDR3 nucleotides are TGCGCCAGCAGCTTGGCCTCGGGGAGGGAGACCCAGTACTTC.

The table lists this clone with a count of one. The chain employs TRBV7-6 and TRBJ1-4, with 7 bases identical to TRBD1. V lost 5 bases and J lost 4; bases outside the gene matches: 10. Germline V lookup: CDR1 SGHVS, CDR2 FNYEAQ. The CDR3 runs to 16 residues. The DNA of the CDR3 is TGTGCCAGCAGCAACCCTAGGACAGGAGATAATGAAAAACTGTTTTTT. It is translated as CASSNPRTGDNEKLFF.

This clone was counted once. Additional DNA sequences in this sample encode the identical CDR3. This chain connects TRBV9 to TRBJ2-3; D uncertain. The germline V gene encodes CDR1 SGDLS and CDR2 YYNGEE. The CDR3 consists of 14 residues. The ends were cut back, 3 bases at V and 2 bases at J, with 10 bases in the middle. The CDR3 nucleotides are TGTGCCAGCAGCGCGGAGACCTACACAGATACGCAGTATTTT. Amino acids: CASSAETYTDTQYF. Complete variable domain (other parts from reference TRBV9 and TRBJ2-3): DSGVTQTPKHLITATGQRVTLRCSPRSGDLSVYWYQQSLDQGLQFLIQYYNGEERAKGNILERFSAQQFPDLHSELNLSSLELGDSALYFCASSAETYTDTQYFGPGTRLTVL.

This chain's CDR3 is CASSQGPGNQETQYF. CDR3 DNA: TGTGCCAGCAGCCAAGGACCGGGAAACCAAGAGACCCAGTACTTC. The gene calls are TRBV4-2 and TRBJ2-5, with D tentatively TRBD2 (5 bases). This CDR3 comprises 15 residues. CDR1 is LGHNA, CDR2 YNFKEQ, per germline. The germline V and J ends were trimmed by 1 base and 0 bases, with 9 bases remaining between them.

The J gene is TRBJ2-7, the V gene TRBV7-2; possibly TRBD2 for D (5 bases). The V end lost 7 bases, the J end lost 4 bases, and 11 bases lay between the germline ends. This CDR3 has 12 amino acids. Germline V gives CDR1 SGHTA, CDR2 FQGNSA. CDR3: CASNNEGYEQYF. CDR3 nucleotide sequence: TGTGCCAGCAATAATGAGGGTTACGAGCAGTACTTC.

The chain carries TRBV24-1 and TRBJ2-1, with 11 bases identical to TRBD2. J was trimmed by 7 bases and V by 4 bases; bases with no gene match: 8. The germline CDR1 and CDR2 sequences are KGHDR and SFDVKD. The CDR3 contains 16 residues. The CDR3 DNA reads as TGTGCCACCAGTGACCATAGCGGGGGGGCCTGGAATGAGCAGTTCTTC. Translating it yields CATSDHSGGAWNEQFF.

V usage is TRBV6-5 and J usage is TRBJ1-4; 10 bases align to TRBD1. The CDR3 contains 14 residues. Per the germline V gene, CDR1 is MNHEY and CDR2 is SVGAGI. The junction had 7 bases not matched to a gene; V was cut back by 8 bases and J by 7 bases. Here the CDR3 reads CASGRRQGAEKLFF. CDR3 nucleotides: TGTGCCAGCGGTAGGAGACAGGGGGCTGAAAAACTGTTTTTT.

V is TRBV3-1 (or the pseudogene TRBV3-2) and J is TRBJ1-6, with 7 bases fitting TRBD1. The length of the CDR3 is 15 residues. Germline CDR1 is LGHDT and CDR2 is YNNKEL (reference sequence). V dropped 2 bases and J dropped 8; count of bases not matched to a gene: 6. CDR3 sequence: CASSQKGARDSPLHF. CDR3 bases: TGTGCCAGCAGCCAAAAGGGGGCAAGGGATTCACCCCTCCACTTT.

V is TRBV29-1 and J is TRBJ1-2; maybe TRBD1 (6 bases). Trimming stripped 3 bases from V and 2 bases from J, with 7 bases between. Germline lookup yields CDR1 SQVTM and CDR2 ANQGSEA. The CDR3 contains 12 residues. The DNA for the CDR3 is TGCAGCGTTGAGACAGGCAACTATGGCTACACCTTC. Encoded protein: CSVETGNYGYTF.

The chain joins TRBV6-4 to TRBJ2-7; 8 nucleotides match TRBD1. CDR3 size: 16 residues. Looked up from germline, CDR1 is MRHNA and CDR2 is SNTAGT. Trimming removed 0 bases from V and 6 bases from J; junction bases left unmatched: 10. The CDR3 coding sequence is TGTGCCAGCAGTGACTCGGGCGCGGCAGGGACAGGCGAGCAGTACTTC. Its translation: CASSDSGAAGTGEQYF.

V and J are TRBV7-9 and TRBJ2-7; no firm D call. Trimming pared 8 bases from V and 1 base from J, leaving 9 bases between. The germline CDR1 and CDR2 sequences are SEHNR and FQNEAQ (reference sequence). The CDR3 consists of 12 residues. The CDR3: CASGDGSYEQYF. CDR3 coding DNA: TGTGCCAGCGGAGACGGGTCCTACGAGCAGTACTTC.

The chain joins TRBV28 to TRBJ2-3; no definite D call. The CDR3 has 12 residues. Germline V gene data show CDR1 as MDHEN and CDR2 as SYDVKM. Trimming took off 1 base at V and 6 bases at J, with 5 bases between the two ends. CDR3: CASSLSGDTQYF. Here the CDR3 DNA reads TGTGCCAGCAGTTTATCCGGGGATACGCAGTATTTT.

This chain joins TRBV2 and TRBJ2-4; unclear D gene. The CDR3 is 18 residues long. V was trimmed by 2 bases and J by 0 bases, leaving 17 bases between them. Germline values: CDR1 SNHLY, CDR2 FYNNEI. CDR3 sequence: CASSEPAIPTLAKNIQYF. In nucleotides, the CDR3 is TGTGCCAGCAGTGAACCCGCTATCCCGACACTAGCCAAAAACATTCAGTACTTC.

The rearrangement links TRBV14 to TRBJ1-1; 8 bases map to TRBD1. Germline V lookup: CDR1 SGHDN, CDR2 FVKESK. The CDR3 extends over 15 amino acids. V lost 4 bases to trimming and J lost 4 bases; unmatched junction nucleotides: 8. CDR3 nucleotides: TGTGCCAGCAGCCCTCAGGGGGCGCGGGTCACTGAAGCTTTCTTT. As protein: CASSPQGARVTEAFF.